This entry lists 15 T cell receptor beta chains sequenced from one sample in a study of identical twins. TCRdb reanalysed the 5' RACE reads using MiXCR and keeps one entry per CDR3 protein. The sample carries approximately 210,000 distinct CDR3 sequences, 6% to 7% recorded once. In addition, the sample was reused for a study of T cells expressing NK-cell markers.

The specimen was CD8+ T cells sorted from blood. These TCRs come from a woman younger than 30 in good health.

In DNA form, the CDR3 reads TGCAGCGTTTCCCAGGGGGCGGGAACCGGGGAGCTGTTTTTT. It encodes CSVSQGAGTGELFF. The gene calls are TRBV29-1 and TRBJ2-2; 8 nucleotides align to TRBD1. This CDR3 contains 14 residues. Per the germline V gene, CDR1 is SQVTM and CDR2 is ANQGSEA. Trimming took 5 bases from V and 5 from J; bases not matched to a gene: 7.

This clonotype was counted a few times. V and J are TRBV27 and TRBJ2-1; TRBD2 matches 13 bases. The CDR3 is 15 residues long. J was trimmed by 5 bases and V by 10 bases; bases with no gene match: 8. CDR1 is MNHEY, CDR2 SMNVEV, per germline (reference sequence). DNA of the CDR3: TGTGCCACCCTACCTGGACTAGCGGGGGACAATGAGCAGTTCTTC. It yields the protein CATLPGLAGDNEQFF.

The chain is built from TRBV6-2 or TRBV6-3 and TRBJ2-1, with TRBD1 matching over 10 bases. V lost 5 bases and J lost 5; bases outside the gene matches: 6. This CDR3 contains 15 residues. CDR1 and CDR2 from the germline V gene are MNHEY and SVGEGT. CDR3 sequence (DNA): TGTGCCAGCAGTAGAACCGGGACAGGGGACAATGAGCAGTTCTTC. Protein: CASSRTGTGDNEQFF.

This clonotype was recorded many times. The chain carries TRBV3-1 and TRBJ2-1; 11 bases are a match to TRBD1. The CDR3 covers 17 residues. The V gene's germline CDR1 is LGHDT and CDR2 YNNKEL (reference sequence). Germline trimming cut 0 bases from V and 6 bases from J; bases unmatched to any gene: 7. For the CDR3, the DNA is TGTGCCAGCAGCCAAGATGCCGGGACAGGGGGGAGCAATGAGCAGTTCTTC. Translated, it gives CASSQDAGTGGSNEQFF.

The CDR3 region is CASSDTGLAKHEQYF. The CDR3 nucleotides read TGTGCCAGCAGCGATACGGGACTAGCGAAACACGAGCAGTACTTC. The V and J genes are TRBV11-2 and TRBJ2-7, with 10 bases matching TRBD2. This CDR3 spans 15 amino acids. V shed 5 bases, J shed 5 bases, and the junction held 9 bases outside the gene matches. Per the germline V gene, CDR1 is SGHAT and CDR2 is FQNNGV.

The chain carries TRBV25-1 and TRBJ2-7, with a weak D call TRBD2 (7 bases). Trimming took 4 bases from V and 3 from J, leaving 19 bases between them. Germline assignment: CDR1 MGHDK and CDR2 SYGVNS. The CDR3 extends over 16 amino acids. The CDR3 here is CASSVPGEGGYYEQYF. The CDR3 nucleotides are TGTGCCAGCAGTGTCCCCGGGGAGGGGGGTTACTACGAGCAGTACTTC.

This clonotype was seen a few times. V gene TRBV27 combines with J gene TRBJ2-7; no firm D call. V dropped 3 bases and J dropped 6 bases, with 15 bases sitting between them. The CDR3 length is 14 residues. In germline, CDR1 is MNHEY, CDR2 SMNVEV (reference sequence). The CDR3 region has the DNA TGTGCCAGCAGTTTGGGTGGGGATGGCACCGAGCAGTACTTC. Translation gives CASSLGGDGTEQYF.

This clonotype was detected many times. This chain joins TRBV5-1 and TRBJ2-7, with D maybe TRBD2 (6 bases). Trimming left V 0 bases short and J 6 bases short, with 10 bases between. The CDR3 runs 13 residues. The germline CDR1 and CDR2 sequences are SGHRS and YFSETQ. This CDR3 is CASSLGAGREQYF. Written as DNA, the CDR3 is TGCGCCAGCAGCTTGGGTGCGGGGCGCGAGCAGTACTTC.

Remarks on this clonotype: This clone may be a read error of a much larger clone one base away. The chain has TRBV7-9 and TRBJ2-1; tentative D call: TRBD2 (5 bases). The CDR3 runs 15 residues. Germline CDR1 reads SEHNR; CDR2 reads FQNEAQ (reference sequence). CDR3 nucleotide sequence: TGTGCCAGCAGCCCTTCCGAGCGGACCAACAATGAGCAGTTATTC. Protein product: CASSPSERTNNEQLF.

This clonotype has only a few counts. The CDR3 nucleotides are TGTGCCAGCAGTCCGGCCGGGACCCGACACACCGGGGAGCTGTTTTTT. This translates into CASSPAGTRHTGELFF. The genes are TRBV7-9 and TRBJ2-2; TRBD1 or TRBD2 may be the D gene (5 bases each). The CDR3 has 16 residues. V was clipped by 6 bases and J by 3 bases, with 17 bases between them. Germline-derived CDR1 and CDR2 are SEHNR and FQNEAQ (reference sequence).

For the CDR3, the DNA is TGTGCCAGCACCACCTGGGAGGTTCAGAACACTGAAGCTTTCTTT. It translates to CASTTWEVQNTEAFF. The rearrangement uses TRBV12-3 or TRBV12-4 and TRBJ1-1; D call uncertain. This CDR3 spans 15 amino acids. The V end lost 7 bases, the J end lost 1 base, and 16 bases lay between the germline ends.

In its sample, this clonotype was seen many times. V and J are TRBV10-1 and TRBJ2-2; no definite D call. V was trimmed by 3 bases and J by 0 bases, leaving 5 bases between them. Germline CDR1 reads WNHNN; CDR2 reads SYGVQD (reference sequence). The CDR3 length is 14 residues. CDR3 sequence: CASSEGPNTGELFF. The CDR3 bases are TGCGCCAGCAGTGAAGGCCCGAACACCGGGGAGCTGTTTTTT.

The table lists this clonotype with many counts. The V and J genes are TRBV6-1 and TRBJ1-1; D call uncertain. The V gene's germline CDR1 is MNHNS and CDR2 SASEGT. The CDR3 length is 13 residues. The ends were cut back, 8 bases at V and 1 base at J, with 11 bases in the middle. CDR3 DNA: TGTGCCAGCGGTATTTCTGCGAACACTGAAGCTTTCTTT. Translating gives CASGISANTEAFF.

This clonotype was seen a handful of times. The rearrangement joins TRBV19 to TRBJ2-7; a weak D match, TRBD1 (5 bases). V gave up 3 bases and J gave up 6 bases, with 12 bases separating them. Germline V gene data show CDR1 as LNHDA and CDR2 as SQIVND (reference sequence). The CDR3 extends over 13 amino acids. This chain's CDR3 is CASSMGSQVEQYF. The CDR3 nucleotides read TGTGCCAGTAGTATGGGGTCACAGGTCGAGCAGTACTTC.

The rearrangement links TRBV18 to TRBJ1-5; D uncertain. In germline, CDR1 is KGHSH, CDR2 LQKENI. CDR3 length equals 13 residues. V was pared by 5 bases and J by 2 bases, with 7 bases between. CDR3 protein: CASSAAGNQPQHF. The CDR3, as DNA: TGTGCCAGCTCAGCTGCGGGCAATCAGCCCCAGCATTTT.